This section outlines one T cell receptor beta chain sequence together with its context. Antigen: not known. At one of its ends the junction is not consistent with the germline gene, which may arise from a read error. It was with random hexamers that about 0.45 to 1 ug RNA was reverse transcribed. TCRdb used MiXCR to reprocess the immunoSEQ multiplex PCR reads, holding one entry per CDR3 protein. The table includes roughly 88,000 distinct CDR3 sequences, roughly 96% detected once. The sample is drawn from a study of CD8 T cells in Susac syndrome. About the research overall: Clinically active disease was present in about six of the sequenced Susac syndrome patients. About eight of these patients were in remission. Study results and limitations: The study conceded that relatively few individuals underwent its TCR sequencing and HLA analysis.

CD8+ and CD4+ T cells from blood underwent TCR beta sequencing. This sequence was found in a human donor with Susac syndrome. The sample taken for sequencing was CD8+ T cells from PBMCs.

CDR3 nucleotide sequence: TGTGCCAGCAGCTGGCCCCTCGACAGGGGGCTGTCCTACAATGAGCAGTTTTTC. Its translation is CASSWPLDRGLSYNEQFF. This rearrangement joins TRBV7-9 to TRBJ2-1; TRBD1 aligns across 10 bases. Germline V CDR1 and CDR2: SEHNR, FQNEAQ (reference sequence). The CDR3 totals 18 residues.